The source of this T cell receptor (beta chain) is a study of patients and donors after allogeneic stem cell transplantation. MiXCR was run by TCRdb on the RT-PCR reads, yielding one entry per CDR3 protein. Here the sample spans approximately 410,000 distinct CDR3 sequences, roughly 16% being singletons. The table lists this clonotype with a few counts. The CDR3 totals 14 residues. CDR1 is SGHKS, CDR2 YYEKEE, per germline (reference sequence). The V end was cut by 3 bases, the J end by 3 bases, with 13 bases between. Material: blood, either unsorted or a sorted T cell fraction (not recorded which). The gene calls are TRBV5-5 and TRBJ2-7; D ambiguous. This clonotype was sampled from a human donor who was either an allogeneic HSCT recipient or a stem cell or donor lymphocyte infusion donor (not recorded which). It is not recorded whose cells these are; they may come from a transplant donor. CDR3 protein: CASSWMTKVYEQYF. In DNA, the CDR3 is TGTGCCAGCAGCTGGATGACAAAGGTCTACGAGCAGTACTTC.